The T cell receptor beta chain described here comes from a study of cytomegalovirus exposure and HLA in healthy donors. Study results and caveats: TCR sequences were mostly rare, though some public TCRs occurred in many donors.

The CDR3 consists of 13 residues. Germline values: CDR1 MNHEY, CDR2 SMNVEV (reference sequence). Trimming stripped 4 bases from V and 2 bases from J, with 6 bases between. A note on this clone: Its antigen is still unknown.

Use of 60 Vbeta and 13 Jbeta primers characterized the PCR. Profiled with immunoSEQ multiplex PCR; TCRdb holds only in-frame clones, not every one. The repertoire holds about 300,000 clones, with roughly 90% as singletons. This chain joins TRBV27 and TRBJ1-5; D unresolved. The sequenced sample consisted of PBMCs. The receptor was isolated from a man aged 35 to 55 in good health and CMV-seropositive. CDR3 in DNA: TGTGCCAGCAGTTATAGTGGCAATCAGCCCCAGCATTTT. Translated, it gives CASSYSGNQPQHF.